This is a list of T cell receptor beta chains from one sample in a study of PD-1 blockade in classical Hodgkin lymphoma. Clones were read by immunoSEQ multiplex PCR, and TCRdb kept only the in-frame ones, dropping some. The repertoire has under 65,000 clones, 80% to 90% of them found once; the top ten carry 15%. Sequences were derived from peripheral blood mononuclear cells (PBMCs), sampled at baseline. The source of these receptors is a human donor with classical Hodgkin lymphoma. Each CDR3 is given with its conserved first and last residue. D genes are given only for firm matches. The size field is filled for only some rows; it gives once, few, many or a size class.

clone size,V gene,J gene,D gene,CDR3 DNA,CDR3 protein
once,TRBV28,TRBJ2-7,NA,TGTGCCAGCACCCCCCCCGGGAACTCCTACGAGCAGTACTTC,CASTPPGNSYEQYF
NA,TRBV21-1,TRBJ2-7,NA,TGTGCCCGGCGGGGCAGGGACGAGCAGTACTTC,CARRGRDEQYF
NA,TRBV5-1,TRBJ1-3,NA,TGCGCCCTCTATCAGTTGGGCTCTGGAAACACCATATATTTT,CALYQLGSGNTIYF
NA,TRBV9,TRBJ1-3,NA,TGTGCCAGCAGCGTAGGGCACAGGGAGGACACCATATATTTT,CASSVGHREDTIYF
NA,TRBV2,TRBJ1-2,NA,TGTGCCAGCAGTGATTACGTCTATGGCTACACCTTC,CASSDYVYGYTF
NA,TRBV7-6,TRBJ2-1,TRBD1,TGTGCCAGCTCGTGGGACAGCCCTAACAATGAGCAGTTCTTC,CASSWDSPNNEQFF
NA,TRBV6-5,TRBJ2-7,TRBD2,TGTGCCAGCAGGGACCCTAGCGGGGGGTCTTACGAGCAGTACTTC,CASRDPSGGSYEQYF
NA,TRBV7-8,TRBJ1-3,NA,TGTGCCAGCAGCTTAGAAGGGCCAGGGACTGGAAACACCATATATTTT,CASSLEGPGTGNTIYF
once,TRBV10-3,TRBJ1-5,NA,TGTGCCATCAGTGAGTCTGGGCAACAGCCCCAGCATTTT,CAISESGQQPQHF
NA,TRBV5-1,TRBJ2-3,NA,TGCGCCAGCAGCTTGCGGGGGGCCGTAACAGATACGCAGTATTTT,CASSLRGAVTDTQYF
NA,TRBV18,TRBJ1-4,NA,TGTGCCAGCTCACCACCGGAGGGGCGTTGGAATGAAAAACTGTTTTTT,CASSPPEGRWNEKLFF
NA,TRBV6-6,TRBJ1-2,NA,TGTGCCAGCAGTTACTCACTTATTAACTATGGCTACACCTTC,CASSYSLINYGYTF
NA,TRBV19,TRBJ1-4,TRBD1,TGTGCCAGTAGTACCTCGACAGGGGGCGCTTATGAAAAACTGTTTTTT,CASSTSTGGAYEKLFF
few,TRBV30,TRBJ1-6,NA,TGTGCCTGGAACGGACAAAGTAATAATTCACCCCTCCACTTT,CAWNGQSNNSPLHF
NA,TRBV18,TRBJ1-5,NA,TGTGCCAGCTCACCAGCTAGCGGGGCAACGGGGAGCAATCAGCCCCAGCATTTT,CASSPASGATGSNQPQHF
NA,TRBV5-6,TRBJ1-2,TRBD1,TGTGCCAGCAGCCGGGACAGGGGTTATGGCTACACCTTC,CASSRDRGYGYTF
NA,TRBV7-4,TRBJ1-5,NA,TGTGCCAGAAGAATTGAAGGACGGGTCAATCAGCCCCAGCATTTT,CARRIEGRVNQPQHF
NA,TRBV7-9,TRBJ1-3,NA,TGTGCCACCATGGTGGGGGCCTTCTTTGGAAACACCATATATTTT,CATMVGAFFGNTIYF
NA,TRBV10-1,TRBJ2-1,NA,TGCGCCAGCAGTGAAGGGCGCAATGAGCAGTTCTTC,CASSEGRNEQFF
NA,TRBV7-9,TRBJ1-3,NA,TGTGCCAGCAGACACCTTATTCTCGGGGCCGGAAACACCATATATTTT,CASRHLILGAGNTIYF
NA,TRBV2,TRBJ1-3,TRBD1,TGTGCCAGCATGGGGCGTAGGGACAGAGGAAACACCATATATTTT,CASMGRRDRGNTIYF
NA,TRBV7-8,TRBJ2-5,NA,TGTGCCAGCAGCTACCACCCGACAGTCCAAGAGACCCAGTACTTC,CASSYHPTVQETQYF
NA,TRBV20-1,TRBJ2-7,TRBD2,TGCGGGGGAGGACTAGGCAACGAGCAGTACTTC,CGGGLGNEQYF
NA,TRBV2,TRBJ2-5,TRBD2,TGTGCCAGCAGTGAGGGGGGGGGAGAGACCCAGTACTTC,CASSEGGGETQYF
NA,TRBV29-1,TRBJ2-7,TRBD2,TGCAGCGTTGCGCGGGGGACGGGCGAGCAGTACTTC,CSVARGTGEQYF
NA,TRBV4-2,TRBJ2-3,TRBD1,TGTGCCAGCAGCCAAGAAAGAGGACAGGCGCAGTATTTT,CASSQERGQAQYF
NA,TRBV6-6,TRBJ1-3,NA,TGTGCCAGCAGTTTGGGGGATCCCTTTTACACCATATATTTT,CASSLGDPFYTIYF
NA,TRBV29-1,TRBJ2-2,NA,TGCAGCGTTGAGAGGGCCTTCACCGGGGAGCTGTTTTTT,CSVERAFTGELFF
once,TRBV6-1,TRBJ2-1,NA,TGTGCCAGCAGTCAGACCGAAGGGTCCTACAATGAGCAGTTCTTC,CASSQTEGSYNEQFF
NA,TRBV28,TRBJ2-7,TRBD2,TGTGCCAGCAGTCCTGCTAGCGGGGGTCCCTACGAGCAGTACTTC,CASSPASGGPYEQYF
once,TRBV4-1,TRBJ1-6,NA,TGCGCCAGCAGCCAAGATTCCTTGGGTAATTCACCCCTCCACTTT,CASSQDSLGNSPLHF
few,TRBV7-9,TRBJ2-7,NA,TGTGCCAGCAGCTTCGGTGCGGAGCTATACGAGCAGTACTTC,CASSFGAELYEQYF
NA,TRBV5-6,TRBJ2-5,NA,TGTGCCAGCAGCTTGGACGTCTGGGAGACCCAGTACTTC,CASSLDVWETQYF
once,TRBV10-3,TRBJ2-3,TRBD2,TGTGCCATCAGGGCGGGGGGGCCCCTCACAGATACGCAGTATTTT,CAIRAGGPLTDTQYF
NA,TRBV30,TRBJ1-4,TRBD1,TGTGCCTGGAGTAGGTCGGGACAGAATGAAAAACTGTTTTTT,CAWSRSGQNEKLFF
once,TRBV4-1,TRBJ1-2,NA,TGCGCCAGCAGCCAGGGGGTTCATGGCTACACCTTC,CASSQGVHGYTF
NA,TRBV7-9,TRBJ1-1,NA,TGTGCCAGCACCCGGATCCAGGGAGACACTGAAGCTTTCTTT,CASTRIQGDTEAFF
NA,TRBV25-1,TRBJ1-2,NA,TGTGCCAGCAGTGAATTAGGGGGCTACACCTTC,CASSELGGYTF
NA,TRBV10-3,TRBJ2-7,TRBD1,TGTGCCATCAGTGAGGACAGGGGACACGAGCAGTACTTC,CAISEDRGHEQYF
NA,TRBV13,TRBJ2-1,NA,TGTGCCAGCAGCTTAAAAGGTGGCAGGGACAATGAGCAGTTCTTC,CASSLKGGRDNEQFF
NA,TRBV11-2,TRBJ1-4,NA,TGTGCCAGCCGGGGGAGGGACTTAGTTAATGAAAAACTGTTTTTT,CASRGRDLVNEKLFF
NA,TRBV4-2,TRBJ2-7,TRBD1,TGTGCCAGCAGCCAAGTCTCAGGGGGCATTGGCGAGCAGTACTTC,CASSQVSGGIGEQYF
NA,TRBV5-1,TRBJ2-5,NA,TGCGCCAGCAGCTCACAGGGAGAAGAGACCCAGTACTTC,CASSSQGEETQYF
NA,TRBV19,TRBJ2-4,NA,TGTGCCAGTAGTATAATTGGACTCGCGGGGAACATTCAGTACTTC,CASSIIGLAGNIQYF
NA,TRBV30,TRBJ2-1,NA,TGTGCCTGGAGTGTAGGAGGGTTGGTCGTGGGCCAGATCTTC,CAWSVGGLVVGQIF
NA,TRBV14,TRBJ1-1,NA,TGTGCCAGCAGCCAAGGCAGACTGAACACTGAAGCTTTCTTT,CASSQGRLNTEAFF
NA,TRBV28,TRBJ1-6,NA,TGTGCCAGCACAGGATCCTTTAATTCACCCCTCCACTTT,CASTGSFNSPLHF
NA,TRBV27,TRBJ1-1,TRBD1,TGTGCCAGCAGTAGAACCGGGACAGGGATCACTGAAGCTTTCTTT,CASSRTGTGITEAFF
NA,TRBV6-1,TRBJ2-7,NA,TGTGCCAGCAGGGGCCCCTACGAGCAGTACTTC,CASRGPYEQYF
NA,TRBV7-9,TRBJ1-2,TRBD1,TGTGCCAGCAGGTCAACGACAGGGAGCTATGGCTACACCTTC,CASRSTTGSYGYTF
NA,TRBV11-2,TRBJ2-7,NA,TGTGCCAGCAGCTTTCACAGGACGCCCGCCTACGAGCAGTACTTC,CASSFHRTPAYEQYF
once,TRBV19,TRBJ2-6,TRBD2,TGTGCCAGTATGGGACTAGCGGGGGCTTACTACGGGGCCAACGTCCTGACTTTC,CASMGLAGAYYGANVLTF
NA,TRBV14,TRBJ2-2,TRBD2,TGTGCCAGCAGCCAATTCCCTAGCGGGGGGGCTAACACCGGGGAGCTGTTTTTT,CASSQFPSGGANTGELFF
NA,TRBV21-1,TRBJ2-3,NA,TGTGCCAGCAGCAAACGGCCAGGGGAGTATAGAGATACGCAGTATTTT,CASSKRPGEYRDTQYF